These 27 T cell receptor beta chains share one sample of origin, sequenced in a study of T cells in Graves' hyperthyroidism and ophthalmopathy. RNA transcripts were the template for amplifying TCR beta CDR3 regions. First-round RT-PCR of the TCR CDR3 relied on the HTBI primer set. In TCRdb, the multiplex PCR reads were re-called with MiXCR into one record per CDR3 protein. The sample holds 540,000 or so distinct CDR3 sequences; 46% are singletons and the top ten take roughly 19%. Sequencing was performed on peripheral blood or thyroid tissue (not recorded which). The receptors were sampled from an adult woman with Graves' disease, either hyperthyroidism or ophthalmopathy (not recorded which).

V is TRBV7-2 and J is TRBJ2-1, with 7 bases identical to TRBD2. The CDR3 contains 17 residues. Germline V CDR1 and CDR2: SGHTA, FQGNSA. J gave up 4 bases and V 2 bases, and 11 bases lay outside the gene matches. Here the CDR3 reads CASSLSVGGPSYNEQFF. In nucleotides, the CDR3 is TGTGCCAGCAGCTTATCCGTGGGAGGGCCGAGTTACAATGAGCAGTTCTTC.

This chain links TRBV2 with TRBJ2-7; D is perhaps TRBD1 or TRBD2 (5 bases each). The length of the CDR3 is 12 residues. V was shortened by 3 bases and J by 5 bases, with 8 bases between the two germline ends. The germline V gene has CDR1 SNHLY and CDR2 FYNNEI. This chain's CDR3 is CASSDVGDEQYF. In nucleotides, the CDR3 is TGTGCCAGCAGTGACGTGGGGGACGAGCAGTACTTC.

Worth noting for this clonotype: A single base separates this from a much larger clone, so it may be a read error. The V and J genes are TRBV6-1 and TRBJ2-5; 7 nucleotides agree with TRBD2. CDR3 length equals 13 residues. Germline CDR1 reads MNHNS; CDR2 reads SASEGT. V shed 9 bases, J shed 4 bases, and the junction held 8 bases outside the gene matches. This CDR3 is CARKRGGGETQYF. DNA of the CDR3: TGTGCCAGGAAGCGGGGTGGGGGAGAGACCCAGTACTTC.

The chain links TRBV10-1 to TRBJ1-1, with D unclear. V was cut by 3 bases and J by 4 bases, with 12 bases left in between. Germline loops: CDR1 WNHNN, CDR2 SYGVQD (reference sequence). CDR3 length: 14 amino acids. CDR3 amino acids: CASSEGLPGTEAFF. The DNA for the CDR3 is TGCGCCAGCAGTGAAGGGCTCCCCGGCACTGAAGCTTTCTTT.

This clonotype was picked up many times. The rearrangement uses TRBV5-5 and TRBJ2-7; possibly TRBD2 for D (6 bases). The CDR3 spans 17 residues. V was shortened by 0 bases and J by 0 bases, with 16 bases between the two germline ends. Germline V CDR1 and CDR2: SGHKS, YYEKEE (reference sequence). This CDR3 is CASSLAPSGLYSYEQYF. In DNA, the CDR3 is TGTGCCAGCAGCTTGGCCCCAAGCGGGCTATACTCCTACGAGCAGTACTTC.

The chain joins TRBV9 to TRBJ1-1; D is unclear. Trimming pared 0 bases from V and 5 bases from J, leaving 8 bases between. The CDR3 spans 13 residues. Looked up from germline, CDR1 is SGDLS and CDR2 is YYNGEE. The CDR3 region is CASSVVRETEAFF. Written as DNA, the CDR3 is TGTGCCAGCAGCGTAGTTCGGGAAACTGAAGCTTTCTTT.

CDR3 protein: CASSTGRYSGANVLTF. The CDR3, as DNA: TGTGCCAGTAGTACAGGGCGGTACTCTGGGGCCAACGTCCTGACTTTC. The V and J genes are TRBV19 and TRBJ2-6; perhaps TRBD1 as D (5 bases). The CDR3 extends over 16 amino acids. The ends were cut back, 4 bases at V and 0 bases at J, with 10 bases in the middle. Germline lookup yields CDR1 LNHDA and CDR2 SQIVND (reference sequence).

The CDR3 bases are TGTGCCAGCAGCCAAGTCGGGGGGCGCAGCTATGGCTACACCTTC. This translates into CASSQVGGRSYGYTF. The chain combines TRBV4-2 with TRBJ1-2, with D maybe TRBD1 (6 bases). The CDR3 contains 15 residues. Germline CDR1 is LGHNA and CDR2 is YNFKEQ. V shed 1 base and J shed 4 bases, with 13 bases lying between them.

This clonotype has a handful of counts. The CDR3 DNA reads TGCGCCAGCAGCGCGGGACAGGGGGGGACTAATGAAAAACTGTTTTTT. This translates into CASSAGQGGTNEKLFF. The chain joins TRBV5-1 to TRBJ1-4, with 11 nucleotides matching TRBD1. CDR1 and CDR2 (germline): SGHRS, YFSETQ. With V trimmed by 4 bases and J by 2 bases, 4 bases remained unmatched. This CDR3 region has 16 residues.

The chain links TRBV15 to TRBJ1-2; D is undetermined. This CDR3 has 15 amino acids. V was pared by 0 bases and J by 5 bases, with 13 bases between. Germline V gene data show CDR1 as LNHNV and CDR2 as YYDKDF (reference sequence). The chain's CDR3 is CATSRDPGLSYGYTF. The CDR3 DNA is TGTGCCACCAGCAGAGATCCCGGTTTGTCTTATGGCTACACCTTC.

The V call is TRBV15, the J call TRBJ2-6, with a tentative D call TRBD1 (6 bases). CDR1 and CDR2 (germline): LNHNV, YYDKDF (reference sequence). The V end was cut by 4 bases, the J end by 4 bases, with 11 bases between. This CDR3 spans 15 amino acids. The CDR3 coding sequence is TGTGCCACCAGCACCAGGGGCACCGGGGCCAACGTCCTGACTTTC. Protein: CATSTRGTGANVLTF. The full variable domain, rest sourced from reference TRBV15 and TRBJ2-6, is DAMVIQNPRYQVTQFGKPVTLSCSQTLNHNVMYWYQQKSSQAPKLLFHYYDKDFNNEADTPDNFQSRRPNTSFCFLDIRSPGLGDTAMYLCATSTRGTGANVLTFGAGSRLTVL.

This clonotype has only a few counts. The rearrangement uses TRBV25-1 and TRBJ2-1; 14 nucleotides line up with TRBD2. The germline V gene encodes CDR1 MGHDK and CDR2 SYGVNS. Unmatched junction bases numbered 4, after V lost 5 bases and J lost 7 bases. The CDR3 spans 15 residues. The CDR3, as DNA: TGTGCCAGCAGTCGGACTAGCGGGGGGTTTAATGAGCAGTTCTTC. It is translated as CASSRTSGGFNEQFF.

At least ten counts were recorded for this clonotype. The CDR3 spells CASSLAPGAGQGAGELFF. CDR3 nucleotides: TGCGCCAGCAGCTTGGCTCCCGGAGCGGGACAGGGGGCCGGGGAGCTGTTTTTT. The chain uses TRBV5-1 and TRBJ2-2; 11 positions agree with TRBD1. In germline, CDR1 is SGHRS, CDR2 YFSETQ. Losses at the gene ends were 0 bases for V and 6 bases for J; bases not matched to a gene: 10. CDR3 length: 18 residues.

This clonotype has at least ten counts. V is TRBV4-1 and J is TRBJ2-7; no reliable D call. This CDR3 region has 13 residues. CDR1 and CDR2 from the germline V gene are MGHRA and YSYEKL. Trimming removed 1 base from V and 2 bases from J, with 6 bases in between. The CDR3: CASSQVSAYEQYF. In DNA, the CDR3 is TGCGCCAGCAGCCAAGTCTCAGCCTACGAGCAGTACTTC.

This chain connects TRBV2 to TRBJ2-7, with D tentatively TRBD1 (6 bases). V lost 8 bases and J lost 5, with 16 bases in between. From germline, CDR1 is SNHLY and CDR2 FYNNEI. The CDR3 contains 13 residues. Here the CDR3 DNA reads TGTGCCAGCGCAGGGGCCTCCTGGAACGAGCAGTACTTC. This gives the protein CASAGASWNEQYF.

This clonotype was observed a handful of times. CDR3 in amino acids: CASSQGPGTGSYEQYF. The CDR3 DNA reads as TGTGCCAGCAGCCAAGGTCCCGGGACAGGTTCCTACGAGCAGTACTTC. The rearrangement uses TRBV3-1 and TRBJ2-7, with 8 bases lining up with TRBD1. J was trimmed by 1 base and V by 1 base; bases with no gene match: 6. This CDR3 region has 16 residues. Germline V gene data show CDR1 as LGHDT and CDR2 as YNNKEL (reference sequence).

This clonotype was counted a few times. CDR3 sequence (DNA): TGTGCCTCAAGGGGTACGGACGGCTACACCTTC. It yields the protein CASRGTDGYTF. The V gene is TRBV10-3, the J gene TRBJ1-2; weak D call: TRBD1 (5 bases). Per the germline V gene, CDR1 is ENHRY and CDR2 is SYGVKD. Trimming took 11 bases from V and 8 from J, leaving 15 bases between them. CDR3 length: 11 residues.

This clonotype appeared a few times. This sequence joins TRBV5-4 and TRBJ2-7, with D perhaps matching TRBD1 (5 bases). This CDR3 has 14 amino acids. Germline-derived CDR1 and CDR2 are SGHNT and YYREEE (reference sequence). V lost 5 bases and J 6 bases, leaving 18 bases between the germline ends. The CDR3 loop is CASSPDSLAREQYF. CDR3 sequence (DNA): TGTGCCAGCAGTCCTGACAGTCTGGCGCGCGAGCAGTACTTC.

The chain combines TRBV20-1 with TRBJ1-6, with TRBD1 identical over 8 bases. This CDR3 is 15 amino acids long. The V segment lost 2 bases and the J segment 7 bases; nucleotides outside the gene matches: 7. CDR1 and CDR2 from the germline V gene are DFQATT and SNEGSKA (reference sequence). This CDR3 is CSARKGQDSNSPLHF. The DNA of the CDR3 is TGCAGTGCTAGAAAGGGACAGGATTCAAATTCACCCCTCCACTTT.

The rearrangement links TRBV25-1 to TRBJ2-7, with a weak D call TRBD1 (7 bases). The CDR3 loop spans 15 amino acids. Trimming took 5 bases from V and 7 from J, leaving 21 bases between them. Germline CDR1 is MGHDK and CDR2 is SYGVNS. The chain's CDR3 is CASSLAGGSAGEQYF. Written as DNA, the CDR3 is TGTGCCAGCAGTTTGGCAGGGGGTTCGGCGGGGGAGCAGTACTTC.

This clonotype was seen just once. The genes are TRBV5-1 and TRBJ1-2; D gene ambiguous. V lost 7 bases to trimming and J lost 1 base, with 8 bases between them. This CDR3 comprises 12 residues. Germline V gene data show CDR1 as SGHRS and CDR2 as YFSETQ. The CDR3 region has the DNA TGCGCCAGCTATGCCCTTAACTATGGCTACACCTTC. The encoded protein is CASYALNYGYTF.

The chain is built from TRBV11-2 and TRBJ1-5; possibly TRBD1 for D (5 bases). This CDR3 comprises 14 residues. Germline lookup yields CDR1 SGHAT and CDR2 FQNNGV. V gave up 1 base and J gave up 7 bases, with 11 bases separating them. The CDR3: CASSLGGTGQPQHF. The CDR3 DNA sequence: TGTGCCAGCAGCTTAGGGGGGACGGGACAGCCCCAGCATTTT.

This clonotype has a count of ten or more. The chain has TRBV13 and TRBJ2-7; 8 bases line up with TRBD1. V lost 3 bases to trimming and J lost 4 bases; unmatched junction nucleotides: 17. The length of the CDR3 is 18 residues. Looked up from germline, CDR1 is PRHDT and CDR2 is FYEKMQ (reference sequence). CDR3 sequence reads: CASSFLRDRQPRGYEQYF. The CDR3 DNA sequence: TGTGCCAGCAGCTTTCTCCGGGACAGGCAACCCCGAGGGTACGAGCAGTACTTC. Combining the CDR3 with reference TRBV13 and TRBJ2-7 gives the whole variable domain AAGVIQSPRHLIKEKRETATLKCYPIPRHDTVYWYQQGPGQDPQFLISFYEKMQSDKGSIPDRFSAQQFSDYHSELNMSSLELGDSALYFCASSFLRDRQPRGYEQYFGPGTRLTVT.

Remarks on this clonotype: This CDR3 fails to terminate in the conserved phenylalanine or tryptophan, so it likely reflects a read error. V gene TRBV24-1 combines with J gene TRBJ1-2, with D possibly TRBD1 on 6 matching bases. The CDR3 loop spans 12 amino acids. Trimming stripped 7 bases from V and 4 bases from J, with 9 bases between. Germline V gene lookup returns CDR1 KGHDR and CDR2 SFDVKD. DNA of the CDR3: TGTGCCACCAGCGAACAGGGCTATGGCTACACCCTC. Encoded protein: CATSEQGYGYTL.

This clonotype appeared a few times. The chain uses TRBV2 and TRBJ1-5; D may be TRBD1 (6 bases). The CDR3 totals 17 residues. V lost 4 bases and J lost 0, with 16 bases in between. The V gene's germline CDR1 is SNHLY and CDR2 FYNNEI. CDR3 sequence: CASSVQRGQHSNQPQHF. The CDR3 nucleotides are TGTGCCAGCAGTGTCCAAAGAGGACAGCATAGCAATCAGCCCCAGCATTTT.

This clonotype was picked up a small number of times. This chain links TRBV12-3 or TRBV12-4 with TRBJ1-6, with D unclear. The CDR3 sequence is 12 residues long. The V gene lost 3 bases and the J gene lost 13 bases, with 10 bases spanning the gap. The CDR3: CASSFRNGPLHF. CDR3 in DNA: TGTGCCAGCAGTTTCCGCAATGGGCCCCTCCACTTT.

The rearrangement uses TRBV7-9 and TRBJ2-7, with 11 bases that match TRBD1. Germline loops: CDR1 SEHNR, CDR2 FQNEAQ (reference sequence). This CDR3 is 16 amino acids long. Trimming removed 5 bases from V and 5 bases from J; junction bases left unmatched: 11. CDR3 in amino acids: CASSAPPGQGVHEQYF. CDR3 sequence (DNA): TGTGCCAGCAGCGCACCCCCGGGACAGGGGGTCCACGAGCAGTACTTC.